Below are 23 T cell receptor beta chains sequenced from a single sample in a study of CD8+ T cells in alopecia areata. Reverse transcribed after extraction, RNA yielded cDNA as the sequencing template. Assay used: immunoSEQ multiplex PCR; TCRdb lists only in-frame clones, some missing. This sample comprises 200,000 to 300,000 clones, none seen once only. Sorting used CD4, CD8alpha, NKG2D, NKG2ACE and other markers on pooled cutaneous lymph node cells. Source material: CD4+ T cells sorted from a lymph node. The receptors shown here come from a C3H/HeJ mouse with alopecia areata. MHC haplotype: H2-k.

There are a few counts of this clone. Gene labels here are mouse ones. From the germline J gene comes the end of the CDR3, since the read stops 4 residues before it. The chain recombines TRBV5 with TRBJ2-1; the D gene is possibly TRBD2 (7 bases). CDR1 LGHNA and CDR2 YNLKQL come from the germline V gene (reference sequence). The CDR3 is 16 amino acids. V gave up 1 base and J gave up 1 base, with 11 bases separating them. CDR3 DNA, as far as it was read: TGTGCCAGCAGCCAAGTCGGGGGGCGGAACTATGCT. This gives the protein CASSQVGGRNYA. The whole CDR3 is CASSQVGGRNYAEQFF.

This clone was counted only a few times. The gene symbols are mouse symbols. The DNA ends 3 residues before the CDR3 does, and the rest of the CDR3 is filled in from the germline J gene. The chain has TRBV13-1 and TRBJ1-6; tentatively, D is TRBD1 (6 bases). TRBJ1-6 counts as an open reading frame of uncertain function. The germline V gene encodes CDR1 NSHNY and CDR2 SYGAGN. The CDR3 totals 16 residues. V was clipped by 1 base and J by 2 bases, with 10 bases between them. The CDR3 region is CASSDWGAAYNSPLYF. The DNA read from the CDR3 is TGTGCCAGCAGTGATTGGGGGGCTGCCTATAATTCGCCC.

As to this clone: Any gene name here is a mouse gene name. The read halts 4 residues ahead of the CDR3 end, with the missing end drawn from the germline J gene. This rearrangement joins TRBV19 to TRBJ1-2; the D gene is possibly TRBD1 (6 bases). The CDR3 length is 13 residues. Trimming took off 5 bases at V and 0 bases at J, with 8 bases between the two ends. In germline, CDR1 is FNHDT, CDR2 SITEND (reference sequence). The CDR3 is CASSTGSNSDYTF. CDR3 bases read: TGTGCCAGCAGCACAGGGTCAAACTCC.

This clone was recorded a few times. Each gene name is a mouse one. The CDR3 end lies 4 residues beyond the end of the read and is filled in from the germline J gene. The chain employs TRBV19 and TRBJ2-4; D remains ambiguous. CDR3 length equals 13 residues. V lost 4 bases and J 2 bases, leaving 8 bases between the germline ends. The V gene's germline CDR1 is FNHDT and CDR2 SITEND (reference sequence). The CDR3 loop is CASSVRNQNTLYF. CDR3 bases read: TGTGCCAGCAGTGTCAGAAATCAAAAC.

In its sample, this clone was seen a few times. Genes here carry mouse names. The DNA ends 4 residues before the CDR3 does, and the rest of the CDR3 is filled in from the germline J gene. The chain uses TRBV13-1 and TRBJ2-7, with D maybe TRBD1 (5 bases). Germline V gene lookup returns CDR1 NSHNY and CDR2 SYGAGN. Trimming took off 3 bases at V and 2 bases at J, with 9 bases between the two ends. The CDR3 runs to 13 residues. CDR3 in amino acids: CASSGRQTYEQYF. The part of the CDR3 DNA that was read is TGTGCCAGCAGTGGAAGACAGACCTAT.

This clone was picked up a small number of times. Mouse gene names apply. The read stops 4 residues short of the end of the CDR3; the missing end is completed from the germline J gene. V gene TRBV13-3 combines with J gene TRBJ2-5; 11 bases are shared with TRBD2. Germline V gene data show CDR1 as NNHDY and CDR2 as SYVADS. The CDR3 totals 15 residues. CDR3: CASSDRRDWGDTQYF. Partial CDR3 DNA: TGTGCCAGCAGTGATCGGCGGGACTGGGGGGAC.

A word on this clone: The genes and germline here are from mouse. CDR3 protein: CTCSPGGGAEQFF. Incomplete CDR3 DNA: TGCACCTGCAGCCCGGGAGGGGGCGCT. The J gene is TRBJ2-1, the V gene TRBV1; TRBD1 is a possible D gene (7 bases). The sequenced fragment ends 4 residues before the CDR3 boundary, so the rest is inferred from the germline J gene. The CDR3 extends over 13 amino acids. CDR1 is NSQYPW and CDR2 is LRSPGD in the germline V gene (reference sequence).

This clone turned up a few times. Here the gene names and germline are mouse. The read halts 4 residues ahead of the CDR3 end, with the missing end drawn from the germline J gene. The gene calls are TRBV13-2 and TRBJ2-2; 10 bases are shared with TRBD2. The germline CDR1 and CDR2 sequences are NNHNN and SYGAGS (reference sequence). V was pared by 0 bases and J by 4 bases, with 3 bases of the junction left unmatched. This CDR3 is built from 16 residues. The CDR3 region is CASGDAGGASTGQLYF. The part of the CDR3 DNA that was read is TGTGCCAGCGGTGATGCTGGGGGGGCTAGCACCGGG.

Concerning this clone: The gene names here belong to mouse. The DNA ends 4 residues before the CDR3 does, and the rest of the CDR3 is filled in from the germline J gene. The same CDR3 arises from other DNA sequences in this sample as well. This chain connects TRBV13-3 to TRBJ2-2; D possibly corresponds to TRBD1 (5 bases). Trimming left V 2 bases short and J 2 bases short, with 7 bases between. In germline, CDR1 is NNHDY, CDR2 SYVADS. This CDR3 has 14 amino acids. CDR3 DNA (partial): TGTGCCAGCAGTGACGCAGGGAACACCGGG. Translated, it gives CASSDAGNTG. The whole CDR3 sequence reads CASSDAGNTGQLYF.

This clone has more than one count but fewer than ten. Gene and germline names: mouse. Other DNA sequences in this specimen translate into the identical CDR3. CDR3 protein: CTCSASGTSAETLYF. CDR3 DNA, as far as it was read: TGCACCTGCAGTGCAAGCGGGACTAGTGCAGAA. The chain combines TRBV1 with TRBJ2-3, with D perhaps matching TRBD2 (6 bases). From the germline J gene comes the end of the CDR3, since the read stops 4 residues before it. Trimming removed 2 bases at V and 0 bases at J, with 9 bases between. CDR1 NSQYPW and CDR2 LRSPGD come from the germline V gene (reference sequence). CDR3 length: 15 amino acids.

This clone came up a few times. Gene names denote mouse genes. The read gets to within 4 residues of the CDR3 end, and the germline J gene fills in the rest. The chain has TRBV13-2 and TRBJ2-5, with 8 bases identical to TRBD2. Germline V gene data show CDR1 as NNHNN and CDR2 as SYGAGS (reference sequence). The CDR3 has 14 amino acids. This chain's CDR3 is CASGGLGGTDTQYF. Incomplete CDR3 DNA: TGTGCCAGCGGTGGGCTGGGGGGTACCGAC.

In the case of this clone: Mouse names are used for the genes. The read gets to within 4 residues of the CDR3 end, and the germline J gene fills in the rest. Other DNA variants within this sample encode the same CDR3. The J gene is TRBJ2-1, the V gene TRBV1; TRBD1 matches 8 bases. Looked up from germline, CDR1 is NSQYPW and CDR2 is LRSPGD (reference sequence). Trimming removed 2 bases from V and 2 bases from J; junction bases left unmatched: 2. This CDR3 is built from 15 residues. The CDR3 DNA, read in part, is TGCACCTGCAGTGCACAGGGGGCGGACTATGCT. Protein sequence: CTCSAQGADYA. From start to end, the CDR3 is CTCSAQGADYAEQFF.

This clone was found a few times. The genes are named according to mouse. The read terminates 4 residues ahead of where the CDR3 ends, so the germline J gene completes it. V is TRBV13-3 and J is TRBJ2-5, with D unresolved. Germline V gene lookup returns CDR1 NNHDY and CDR2 SYVADS. The CDR3 has 14 residues. The CDR3 sequence: CASSDANKKDTQYF. The part of the CDR3 DNA that was read is TGTGCCAGCAGTGATGCAAACAAAAAAGAC.

Of note for this clone: Germline and genes here are mouse. The read comes to an end 4 residues before the CDR3 does, leaving the germline J gene to fill in the end. The chain joins TRBV19 to TRBJ1-2; a weak D match, TRBD1 (5 bases). The V and J ends lost 5 bases and 0 bases respectively, with 11 bases between them. CDR1 and CDR2 from the germline V gene are FNHDT and SITEND (reference sequence). The CDR3 is made up of 14 amino acids. The sequenced CDR3 bases are TGTGCCAGCAGAGACCAGGGTACAAACTCC. This codes for CASRDQGTNS. The entire CDR3 protein is CASRDQGTNSDYTF.

This clone was counted a few times. The genes are named according to mouse. The DNA ends 3 residues before the CDR3 does, and the rest of the CDR3 is filled in from the germline J gene. V usage is TRBV13-1 and J usage is TRBJ1-6; weak D call: TRBD1 (6 bases). TRBJ1-6 is an ORF; its function is uncertain. Germline assignment: CDR1 NSHNY and CDR2 SYGAGN. The CDR3 sequence is 15 residues long. The V gene lost 0 bases and the J gene lost 6 bases, with 10 bases spanning the gap. CDR3 DNA, as far as it was read: TGTGCCAGCAGTGATGGCAGGGGTGGTAATTCGCCC. This gives the protein CASSDGRGGNSP. The whole CDR3 sequence is CASSDGRGGNSPLYF.

Of note for this clone: The listed genes are named as in mouse. The observed sequence ends 4 residues before the CDR3 terminus, with the missing tail filled in from the germline J gene. The J gene is TRBJ1-2, the V gene TRBV19; 9 nucleotides match TRBD1. Per germline, CDR1 FNHDT and CDR2 SITEND (reference sequence). This CDR3 spans 14 amino acids. Losses at the gene ends were 5 bases for V and 2 bases for J; bases not matched to a gene: 4. CDR3 DNA, as far as it was read: TGTGCCAGCAGACCTACAGGGGGCAACTCC. This encodes CASRPTGGNS. The CDR3 as a whole reads CASRPTGGNSDYTF.

This clone was detected a few times. The germline and genes are mouse ones. Coverage ceases 4 residues before the CDR3 finishes, and the germline J gene fills in the end. The rearrangement uses TRBV13-2 and TRBJ1-1; 9 bases match TRBD1. Germline CDR1 is NNHNN and CDR2 is SYGAGS (reference sequence). This CDR3 has 12 residues. The part of the CDR3 DNA that was read is TGTGCCAGCGGGACAGGGGGGACA. Amino acid sequence: CASGTGGT. The CDR3 as a whole reads CASGTGGTEVFF.

The sample holds a few counts of this clone. Gene and germline names: mouse. The read terminates 4 residues ahead of where the CDR3 ends, so the germline J gene completes it. The J gene is TRBJ1-1, the V gene TRBV1; 8 bases map to TRBD1. Trimming at V came to 0 bases and at J to 1 base, leaving 1 base not matched to a gene. Looked up from germline, CDR1 is NSQYPW and CDR2 is LRSPGD (reference sequence). This CDR3 region has 15 residues. Partial CDR3 DNA: TGCACCTGCAGTGCAGAGGGGACAGGGAACACA. It translates to CTCSAEGTGNT. The whole CDR3 sequence is CTCSAEGTGNTEVFF.

This clone was counted between two and nine times. This may come from a read error, since a much larger clone is one base off. The gene names here belong to mouse. The observed sequence ends 4 residues before the CDR3 terminus, with the missing tail filled in from the germline J gene. Distinct nucleotide sequences in the sample also encode this CDR3. The chain links TRBV5 to TRBJ1-1; the match to TRBD1 covers 8 bases. The length of the CDR3 is 14 residues. Germline V gene lookup returns CDR1 LGHNA and CDR2 YNLKQL (reference sequence). Trimming took 6 bases from V and 0 from J; bases not matched to a gene: 3. The DNA read from the CDR3 is TGTGCCAGCAGTCTACAGGGGGCAAACACA. It encodes CASSLQGANT. In full, the CDR3 reads CASSLQGANTEVFF.

In regard to this clone: Germline and genes here are mouse. The CDR3 goes on 4 residues after the read ends, and that part is filled in from the germline J gene. The sample contains more than one DNA sequence encoding this CDR3. The chain carries TRBV1 and TRBJ1-1, with D possibly being TRBD1 (6 bases). Per the germline V gene, CDR1 is NSQYPW and CDR2 is LRSPGD (reference sequence). The V gene lost 3 bases and the J gene lost 0 bases, with 8 bases spanning the gap. The CDR3 sequence is 14 residues long. The sequenced part of the CDR3 DNA is TGCACCTGCAGTGCTGGACAGACAAACACA. As protein: CTCSAGQTNT. The full CDR3 sequence reads CTCSAGQTNTEVFF.

The sample holds a few counts of this clone. Mouse names are used for the genes. The CDR3 bases that were read are TGTGCCAGCACCTCAGGGGTTCAAAAC. Residues: CASTSGVQN. The whole CDR3 sequence reads CASTSGVQNTLYF. The chain has TRBV13-1 and TRBJ2-4; TRBD1 might be the D (6 bases). The read falls 4 residues short of the CDR3 end, and the missing part is taken from the germline J gene. This CDR3 spans 13 amino acids. Germline V gene data show CDR1 as NSHNY and CDR2 as SYGAGN. Trimming stripped 6 bases from V and 2 bases from J, with 10 bases between.

For this clone: Germline and genes here are mouse. The sequence runs out 4 residues before the end of the CDR3; the remainder is reconstructed from the germline J gene. The genes are TRBV19 and TRBJ2-2; 12 positions agree with TRBD2. The CDR3 sequence is 16 residues long. The germline gives CDR1 FNHDT, CDR2 SITEND (reference sequence). V lost 5 bases, J lost 4 bases, and 6 bases stayed unmatched. The part of the CDR3 DNA that was read is TGTGCCAGCAGAGACTGGGGGGGCGCGTTCACCGGG. Translated, it gives CASRDWGGAFTG. The entire CDR3 is CASRDWGGAFTGQLYF.

Regarding this clone: The gene names here belong to mouse. The read stops 4 residues short of the end of the CDR3; the missing end is completed from the germline J gene. This same CDR3 is encoded by further DNA sequences in the sample. The V gene is TRBV1, the J gene TRBJ2-5; TRBD2 matches 8 bases. Germline CDR1 is NSQYPW and CDR2 is LRSPGD (reference sequence). The CDR3 contains 16 residues. V was clipped by 0 bases and J by 0 bases; unmatched bases: 2. CDR3 region: CTCSADWGANQDTQYF. CDR3 bases read: TGCACCTGCAGTGCAGACTGGGGGGCTAACCAAGAC.